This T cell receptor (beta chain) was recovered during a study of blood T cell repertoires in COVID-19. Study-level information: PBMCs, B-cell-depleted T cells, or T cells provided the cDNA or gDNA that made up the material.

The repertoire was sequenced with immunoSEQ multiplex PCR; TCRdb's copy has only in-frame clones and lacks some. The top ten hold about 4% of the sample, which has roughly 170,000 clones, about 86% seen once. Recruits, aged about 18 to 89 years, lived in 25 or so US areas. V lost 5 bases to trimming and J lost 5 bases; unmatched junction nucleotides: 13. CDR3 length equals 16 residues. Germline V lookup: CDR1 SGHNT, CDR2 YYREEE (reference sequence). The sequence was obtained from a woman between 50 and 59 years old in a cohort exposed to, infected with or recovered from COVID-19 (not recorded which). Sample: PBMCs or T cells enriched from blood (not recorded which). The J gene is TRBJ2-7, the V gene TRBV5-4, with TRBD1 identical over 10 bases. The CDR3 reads CASSTLGGTGEDEQYF. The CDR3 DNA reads TGTGCCAGCAGTACCTTAGGCGGGACAGGGGAGGACGAGCAGTACTTC.